These 18 T cell receptor beta chains were all obtained from the same sample, sequenced in a study of blood T cell repertoires in COVID-19. Produced via immunoSEQ multiplex PCR; TCRdb's table is partial and in-frame only. The sample has 88,000 or so clones, around 75% seen once; the top ten hold about a quarter. The material sequenced was peripheral blood. The receptors derive from a human donor in a cohort sampled during active COVID-19.

This clone has only one observation. The chain uses TRBV18 and TRBJ2-5, with D unclear. Trimming removed 3 bases from V and 5 bases from J, with 16 bases in between. The CDR3 is 15 amino acids. In germline, CDR1 is KGHSH, CDR2 LQKENI. The CDR3 nucleotides read TGTGCCAGCTCACCGACCTCTAGTGTTGGGGAGACCCAGTACTTC. This codes for CASSPTSSVGETQYF.

The gene calls are TRBV19 and TRBJ2-3; 13 nucleotides align to TRBD2. Germline CDR1 and CDR2: LNHDA and SQIVND (reference sequence). V dropped 3 bases and J dropped 6; count of bases not matched to a gene: 9. The CDR3 has 17 amino acids. This chain's CDR3 is CASSIGTSGRETDTQYF. The CDR3 DNA reads TGTGCCAGTAGTATTGGAACTAGCGGGAGGGAGACGGATACGCAGTATTTT. Filled out from reference TRBV19 and TRBJ2-3, the complete variable domain reads DGGITQSPKYLFRKEGQNVTLSCEQNLNHDAMYWYRQDPGQGLRLIYYSQIVNDFQKGDIAEGYSVSREKKESFPLTVTSAQKNPTAFYLCASSIGTSGRETDTQYFGPGTRLTVL.

The chain employs TRBV7-9 and TRBJ1-2; D possibly corresponds to TRBD1 (6 bases). This CDR3 has 18 residues. Germline values: CDR1 SEHNR, CDR2 FQNEAQ (reference sequence). Between the trimmed V and J ends, which lost 1 base and 4 bases, there was a span of 22 bases. This CDR3 reads CASSLEDGRGAVPYGYTF. The CDR3 DNA reads TGTGCCAGCAGCTTAGAAGACGGCAGGGGCGCGGTCCCCTATGGCTACACCTTC.

The rearrangement links TRBV18 to TRBJ2-7; 7 bases align to TRBD1. Germline CDR1 is KGHSH and CDR2 is LQKENI. The V segment lost 0 bases and the J segment 0 bases; nucleotides outside the gene matches: 5. The CDR3 has 16 residues. For the CDR3, the DNA is TGTGCCAGCTCACCACCGAACGGACAGGACTCCTACGAGCAGTACTTC. Residues: CASSPPNGQDSYEQYF.

The CDR3 protein is CSASRHEVTEAFF. The DNA of the CDR3 is TGCAGTGCTAGTCGCCACGAGGTGACTGAAGCTTTCTTT. J is TRBJ1-1 and V is TRBV20-1; unclear D gene. Trimming shortened V by 3 bases and J by 5 bases, and 13 bases separated the two germline ends. The CDR3 runs to 13 residues. Looked up from germline, CDR1 is DFQATT and CDR2 is SNEGSKA (reference sequence).

The V call is TRBV6-5, the J call TRBJ1-6, with a tentative D call TRBD1 (6 bases). The V gene lost 1 base and the J gene lost 4 bases, with 8 bases spanning the gap. Germline CDR1 and CDR2: MNHEY and SVGAGI. The CDR3 length is 15 residues. The CDR3 nucleotides are TGTGCCAGCAGTTACTTCGGACAGTATAATTCACCCCTCCACTTT. Its protein is CASSYFGQYNSPLHF.

This clone occurred a few times. The V and J genes are TRBV27 and TRBJ2-3, with TRBD2 as a possible D gene (5 bases). The CDR3 is made up of 10 amino acids. The V and J ends lost 10 bases and 10 bases respectively, with 12 bases between them. Per germline, CDR1 MNHEY and CDR2 SMNVEV (reference sequence). The CDR3 protein is CATKTRAQYF. DNA of the CDR3: TGTGCCACCAAAACTAGGGCGCAGTATTTT.

The CDR3 coding sequence is TGTGCCAGCTCACTAGAAACGAACACTGAAGCTTTCTTT. It encodes CASSLETNTEAFF. The V gene is TRBV18, the J gene TRBJ1-1, with unresolved D. V gave up 4 bases and J gave up 1 base, with 7 bases separating them. CDR3 length: 13 residues. Germline CDR1 and CDR2: KGHSH and LQKENI.

There are a few counts of this clone. The gene calls are TRBV2 and TRBJ2-2, with no clear D. Trimming removed 6 bases from V and 0 bases from J, with 8 bases in between. From germline, CDR1 is SNHLY and CDR2 FYNNEI. CDR3 length: 14 amino acids. CDR3 protein: CASRETTNTGELFF. Written as DNA, the CDR3 is TGTGCCAGCAGAGAGACAACGAACACCGGGGAGCTGTTTTTT.

V and J are TRBV28 and TRBJ2-1; D uncertain. V lost 6 bases and J 4 bases, leaving 7 bases between the germline ends. CDR1 and CDR2 from the germline V gene are MDHEN and SYDVKM. The CDR3 totals 12 residues. CDR3 DNA sequence: TGTGCCAGCAGCCTACCATACAATGAGCAGTTCTTC. This encodes CASSLPYNEQFF.

The J gene is TRBJ2-5, the V gene TRBV11-2, with TRBD2 as a possible D gene (5 bases). The CDR3 consists of 14 residues. V lost 7 bases and J lost 4, with 16 bases in between. CDR1 and CDR2 from the germline V gene are SGHAT and FQNNGV. The CDR3 nucleotides are TGTGCCAGCACCCTCGGCGGAGGCGCAGAGACCCAGTACTTC. Amino acids: CASTLGGGAETQYF. The variable domain in full, completed from reference TRBV11-2 and TRBJ2-5, reads EAGVAQSPRYKIIEKRQSVAFWCNPISGHATLYWYQQILGQGPKLLIQFQNNGVVDDSQLPKDRFSAERLKGVDSTLKIQPAKLEDSAVYLCASTLGGGAETQYFGPGTRLLVL.

This chain uses TRBV2 with TRBJ2-3; 11 nucleotides line up with TRBD2. CDR3 length equals 16 residues. Germline V gene data show CDR1 as SNHLY and CDR2 as FYNNEI. V lost 4 bases and J lost 2; bases outside the gene matches: 5. CDR3 loop: CASSGRLAGITDTQYF. The CDR3, as DNA: TGTGCCAGCAGTGGAAGACTAGCGGGAATCACAGATACGCAGTATTTT. Complete variable domain (other parts from reference TRBV2 and TRBJ2-3): EPEVTQTPSHQVTQMGQEVILRCVPISNHLYFYWYRQILGQKVEFLVSFYNNEISEKSEIFDDQFSVERPDGSNFTLKIRSTKLEDSAMYFCASSGRLAGITDTQYFGPGTRLTVL.

Comments on this clone: This sample also contains other DNA sequences that code for the same CDR3. The chain joins TRBV5-1 to TRBJ1-1, with unresolved D. V gave up 0 bases and J gave up 2 bases, with 8 bases separating them. There are 14 residues in the CDR3. CDR1 and CDR2 from the germline V gene are SGHRS and YFSETQ. The CDR3 protein is CASSLGTANTEAFF. CDR3 coding DNA: TGCGCCAGCAGCTTGGGTACAGCCAACACTGAAGCTTTCTTT.

V is TRBV6-5 and J is TRBJ1-6, with TRBD1 matching 9 bases. V gave up 3 bases and J gave up 4 bases; unmatched junction bases: 4. The germline V gene has CDR1 MNHEY and CDR2 SVGAGI. This CDR3 is built from 16 residues. The CDR3 loop is CASSYSTGGYNSPLHF. CDR3 bases: TGTGCCAGCAGTTATTCGACAGGGGGATATAATTCACCCCTCCACTTT.

This sequence joins TRBV29-1 and TRBJ2-7; no definite D call. Germline CDR1 reads SQVTM; CDR2 reads ANQGSEA. The V end was cut by 4 bases, the J end by 5 bases, with 6 bases between. The CDR3 is 10 amino acids. In DNA form, the CDR3 reads TGCAGCGTTGGACACGACGAGCAGTACTTC. It encodes CSVGHDEQYF.

This chain links TRBV5-1 with TRBJ1-2, with 7 positions matching TRBD1. Germline CDR1 reads SGHRS; CDR2 reads YFSETQ. The CDR3 length is 15 residues. V trimming: 5 bases; J trimming: 5 bases; junction bases outside the gene matches: 12. CDR3 bases: TGCGCCAGCAGTACCCGGGACAGTCTGTTTTATGGCTACACCTTC. Translating gives CASSTRDSLFYGYTF. Full variable domain (remainder filled in from reference TRBV5-1 and TRBJ1-2): KAGVTQTPRYLIKTRGQQVTLSCSPISGHRSVSWYQQTPGQGLQFLFEYFSETQRNKGNFPGRFSGRQFSNSRSEMNVSTLELGDSALYLCASSTRDSLFYGYTFGSGTRLTVV.

V gene TRBV7-2 combines with J gene TRBJ1-3; no clear D gene. From germline, CDR1 is SGHTA and CDR2 FQGNSA. V gave up 1 base and J gave up 1 base, with 14 bases separating them. The CDR3 runs 17 residues. CDR3 loop: CASSLGAARGSGNTIYF. In DNA form, the CDR3 reads TGTGCCAGCAGCTTAGGGGCAGCGCGGGGATCTGGAAACACCATATATTTT. Together with reference TRBV7-2 and TRBJ1-3, the CDR3 gives the full variable domain: GAGVSQSPSNKVTEKGKDVELRCDPISGHTALYWYRQSLGQGLEFLIYFQGNSAPDKSGLPSDRFSAERTGGSVSTLTIQRTQQEDSAVYLCASSLGAARGSGNTIYFGEGSWLTVV.

In its sample, this clone was seen a few times. V gene TRBV9 combines with J gene TRBJ2-5; 13 nucleotides agree with TRBD2. Germline CDR1 is SGDLS and CDR2 is YYNGEE. The junction had 5 bases not matched to a gene; V was cut back by 4 bases and J by 5 bases. The CDR3 has 15 residues. Here the CDR3 reads CASSPLAGGPETQYF. In DNA, the CDR3 is TGTGCCAGCAGCCCACTAGCGGGAGGGCCTGAGACCCAGTACTTC.